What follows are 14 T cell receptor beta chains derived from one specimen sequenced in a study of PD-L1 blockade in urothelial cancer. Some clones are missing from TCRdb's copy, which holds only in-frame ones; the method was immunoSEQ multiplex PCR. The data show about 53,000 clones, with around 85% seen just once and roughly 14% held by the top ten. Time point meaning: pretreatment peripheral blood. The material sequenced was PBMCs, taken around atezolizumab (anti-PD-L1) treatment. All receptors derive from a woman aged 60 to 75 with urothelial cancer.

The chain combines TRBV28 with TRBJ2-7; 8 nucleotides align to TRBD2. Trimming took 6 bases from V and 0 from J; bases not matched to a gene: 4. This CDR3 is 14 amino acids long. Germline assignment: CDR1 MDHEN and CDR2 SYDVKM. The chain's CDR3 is CASRYSGASYEQYF. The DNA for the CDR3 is TGTGCCAGCAGGTATAGCGGGGCCTCCTACGAGCAGTACTTC.

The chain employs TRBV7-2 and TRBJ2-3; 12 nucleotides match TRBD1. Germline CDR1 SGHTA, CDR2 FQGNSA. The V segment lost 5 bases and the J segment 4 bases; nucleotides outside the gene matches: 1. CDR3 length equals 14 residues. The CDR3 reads CASSRDRGPDTQYF. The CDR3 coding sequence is TGTGCCAGCAGCCGGGACAGGGGGCCAGATACGCAGTATTTT.

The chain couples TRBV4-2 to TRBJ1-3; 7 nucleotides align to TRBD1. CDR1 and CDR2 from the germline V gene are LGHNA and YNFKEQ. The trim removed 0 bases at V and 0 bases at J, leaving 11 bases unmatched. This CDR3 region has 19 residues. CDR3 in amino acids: CASSQEGYGTAHSGNTIYF. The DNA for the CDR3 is TGTGCCAGCAGCCAAGAGGGGTACGGGACAGCTCACTCTGGAAACACCATATATTTT.

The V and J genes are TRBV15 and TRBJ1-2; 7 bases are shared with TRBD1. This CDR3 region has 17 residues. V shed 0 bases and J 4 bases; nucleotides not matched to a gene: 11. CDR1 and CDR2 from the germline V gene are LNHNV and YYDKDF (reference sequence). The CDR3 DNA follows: TGTGCCACCAGCAGAGATTACTCCACAGGGGCGAGCTATGGCTACACCTTC. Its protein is CATSRDYSTGASYGYTF.

CDR3 region: CASSPSPDTSYEQYF. The CDR3 bases are TGTGCCAGCAGCCCAAGCCCGGACACTTCCTACGAGCAGTACTTC. V usage is TRBV9 and J usage is TRBJ2-7, with a possible D match to TRBD1 (5 bases). V was cut by 4 bases and J by 1 base, with 15 bases left in between. CDR3 size: 15 residues. CDR1 is SGDLS and CDR2 is YYNGEE in the germline V gene.

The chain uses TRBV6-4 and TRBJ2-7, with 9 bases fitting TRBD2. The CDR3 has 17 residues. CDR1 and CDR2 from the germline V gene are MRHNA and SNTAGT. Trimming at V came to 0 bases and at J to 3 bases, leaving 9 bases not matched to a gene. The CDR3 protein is CASSDSKGLAGFYEQYF. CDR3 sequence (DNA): TGTGCCAGCAGTGACTCGAAAGGGCTAGCGGGGTTCTACGAGCAGTACTTC.

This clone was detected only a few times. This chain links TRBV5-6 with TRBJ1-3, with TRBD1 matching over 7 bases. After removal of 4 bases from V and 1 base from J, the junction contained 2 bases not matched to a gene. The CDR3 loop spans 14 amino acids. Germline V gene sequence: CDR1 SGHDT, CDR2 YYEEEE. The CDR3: CASSEQGSGNTIYF. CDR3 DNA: TGTGCCAGCAGCGAACAGGGGTCTGGAAACACCATATATTTT.

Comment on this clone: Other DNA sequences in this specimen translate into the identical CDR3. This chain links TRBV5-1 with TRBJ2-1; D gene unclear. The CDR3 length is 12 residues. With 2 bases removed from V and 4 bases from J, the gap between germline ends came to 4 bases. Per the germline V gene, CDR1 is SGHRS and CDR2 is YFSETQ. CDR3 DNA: TGCGCCAGCAGCTTACAGTACAATGAGCAGTTCTTC. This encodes CASSLQYNEQFF.

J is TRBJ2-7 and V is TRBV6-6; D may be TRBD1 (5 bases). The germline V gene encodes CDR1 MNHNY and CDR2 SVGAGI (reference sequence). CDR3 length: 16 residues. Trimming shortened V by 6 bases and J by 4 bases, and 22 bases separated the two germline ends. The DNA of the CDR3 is TGTGCCAGCAGGCAGGGCTTGGGCCGCAGCCTTTACGAGCAGTACTTC. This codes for CASRQGLGRSLYEQYF.

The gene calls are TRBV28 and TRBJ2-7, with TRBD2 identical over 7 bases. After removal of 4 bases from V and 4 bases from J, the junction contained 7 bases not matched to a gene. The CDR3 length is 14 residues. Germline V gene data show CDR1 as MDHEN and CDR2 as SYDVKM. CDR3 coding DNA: TGTGCCAGCAGTTCGGCGGGGGATGAGTACGAGCAGTACTTC. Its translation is CASSSAGDEYEQYF.

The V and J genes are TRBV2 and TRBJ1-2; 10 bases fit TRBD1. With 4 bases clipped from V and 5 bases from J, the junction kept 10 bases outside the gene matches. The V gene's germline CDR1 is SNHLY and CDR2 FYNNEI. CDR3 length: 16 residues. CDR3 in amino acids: CASSGQGATDSYGYTF. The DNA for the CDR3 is TGTGCCAGCAGTGGACAGGGGGCGACGGACTCGTATGGCTACACCTTC. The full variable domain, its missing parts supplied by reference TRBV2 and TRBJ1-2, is EPEVTQTPSHQVTQMGQEVILRCVPISNHLYFYWYRQILGQKVEFLVSFYNNEISEKSEIFDDQFSVERPDGSNFTLKIRSTKLEDSAMYFCASSGQGATDSYGYTFGSGTRLTVV.

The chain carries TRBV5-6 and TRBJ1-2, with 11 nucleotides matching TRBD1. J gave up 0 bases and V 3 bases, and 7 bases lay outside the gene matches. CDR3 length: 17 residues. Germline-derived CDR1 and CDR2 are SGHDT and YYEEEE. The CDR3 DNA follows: TGTGCCAGCAGCTGGGGGGACAGGGGGTTAGCTAACTATGGCTACACCTTC. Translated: CASSWGDRGLANYGYTF.

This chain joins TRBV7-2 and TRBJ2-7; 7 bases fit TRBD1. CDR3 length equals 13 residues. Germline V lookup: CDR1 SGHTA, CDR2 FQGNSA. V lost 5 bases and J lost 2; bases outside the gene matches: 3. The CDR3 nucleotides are TGTGCCAGCAGCCGGGGACAGACCTACGAGCAGTACTTC. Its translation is CASSRGQTYEQYF.

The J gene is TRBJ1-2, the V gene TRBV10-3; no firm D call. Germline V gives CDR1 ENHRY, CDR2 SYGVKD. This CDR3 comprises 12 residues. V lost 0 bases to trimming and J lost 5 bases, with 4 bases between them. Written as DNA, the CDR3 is TGTGCCATCAGTGAGTCGAGGTATGGCTACACCTTC. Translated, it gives CAISESRYGYTF.